The rows below give T cell receptor beta chains drawn from one sample of a study of blood T cell repertoires in COVID-19. Generated by immunoSEQ multiplex PCR, the TCRdb table keeps only in-frame clones and is missing some. The sample has 200,000 to 300,000 clones, 75% to 85% seen once; the top ten hold 7.5% to 8%. Input material: peripheral blood. The receptor set was obtained from a woman aged 80 or over with COVID-19, enrolled during active disease. Each CDR3 is given with its conserved first and last residue. A D gene is named only where the DNA matches it firmly. Size is stated for part of the rows, as once, few or many counts, or as a class when the clone is expanded.

j_gene	d_gene	abundance	v_gene	CDR3nt	CDR3aa
TRBJ2-1	NA	NA	TRBV6-5	TGTGCCAGCAGTTACCTCCCGGTCGGGTGGAATGAGCAGTTCTTC	CASSYLPVGWNEQFF
TRBJ2-3	NA	NA	TRBV7-7	TGTGCTAGCAGCCAAGGACTGTTAGATACGCAGTATTTT	CASSQGLLDTQYF
TRBJ1-3	NA	NA	TRBV27	TGTGCCAGCAGCAGGACAGTTTCCTCCTCTGGAAACACCATATATTTT	CASSRTVSSSGNTIYF
TRBJ2-7	TRBD1	NA	TRBV5-8	TGTGCCAGCAGCGCGGCCGTTACGAGGAGGACAGGGGGATACGAGCAGTACTTC	CASSAAVTRRTGGYEQYF
TRBJ1-2	TRBD1	once	TRBV7-9	TGTGCCAGCAGTTCCGGGACAGGGGTTCGCAACTATGGCTACACCTTC	CASSSGTGVRNYGYTF
TRBJ1-1	TRBD1	NA	TRBV5-1	TGCGCCAGCAGCTCCGGGACAGGGCTGAACACTGAAGCTTTCTTT	CASSSGTGLNTEAFF
TRBJ1-4	NA	NA	TRBV9	TGTGCCAGCAGCCCCGCGGGTTCTCGGGAAAAACTGTTTTTT	CASSPAGSREKLFF
TRBJ1-5	NA	NA	TRBV19	TGTGCCAGTAGTATAACACGAAACGGGAATCAGCCCCAGCATTTT	CASSITRNGNQPQHF
TRBJ2-5	NA	NA	TRBV7-8	TGTGCCAGCAGCTTAGCGGGAGAGGGGACCCAGTACTTC	CASSLAGEGTQYF
TRBJ1-1	TRBD1	NA	TRBV7-2	TGTGCCAGCAGCGCGGCATCAGGGGGAGGCCGTTTCTTT	CASSAASGGGRFF
TRBJ2-1	TRBD1	NA	TRBV27	TGTGCCAGCAGTTTCCAGGGGGCGCGGGATCGGCGGTACAATGAGCAGTTCTTC	CASSFQGARDRRYNEQFF
TRBJ1-1	NA	NA	TRBV3-1/TRBV3-2	TGTGCCAGCAGCCGAGGCACTGAAGCTTTCTTT	CASSRGTEAFF
TRBJ1-5	NA	NA	TRBV27	TGTGCCAGCAGTTCGGGATGGAGCAATCAGCCCCAGCATTTT	CASSSGWSNQPQHF
TRBJ2-3	TRBD2	NA	TRBV6-6	TGTGCCAGCAGTCGACTAGCGGGGGGGTTCACAGATACGCAGTATTTT	CASSRLAGGFTDTQYF
TRBJ2-7	TRBD1	NA	TRBV9	TGTGCCAGCAGCCCCAGACAGGGAATCCCCTACGAGCAGTACTTC	CASSPRQGIPYEQYF
TRBJ2-5	NA	NA	TRBV3-1/TRBV3-2	TGTGCCAGCAGCCAAGAGTCACAAGAGACCCAGTACTTC	CASSQESQETQYF
TRBJ2-7	NA	few	TRBV6-2/TRBV6-3	TGTGCCAGCAGTTACTCTTACTACGAGCAGTACTTC	CASSYSYYEQYF
TRBJ2-7	NA	NA	TRBV3-1/TRBV3-2	TGTGCCAGCAGCCAAACATCCTACGAGCAGTACTTC	CASSQTSYEQYF
TRBJ1-1	NA	few	TRBV6-5	TGTGCCAGCAAGACTACGGGAGCGAACACTGAAGCTTTCTTT	CASKTTGANTEAFF
TRBJ2-1	NA	NA	TRBV29-1	TGCAGCGCGCAACAGGGCTCTTGGAATGAGCAGTTCTTC	CSAQQGSWNEQFF
TRBJ2-2	NA	NA	TRBV19	TGTGCCAGTAGTATCCTGAACACCGGGGAGCTGTTTTTT	CASSILNTGELFF
TRBJ1-2	TRBD1	NA	TRBV5-6	TGTGCCAGCAGCCACAGGGGGTTTAACTATGGCTACACCTTC	CASSHRGFNYGYTF
TRBJ2-7	NA	NA	TRBV7-9	TGTGCCAGCAGTCGGCCCCAGGACACGAGCGAGCAGTACTTC	CASSRPQDTSEQYF
TRBJ2-7	TRBD1	NA	TRBV5-8	TGTGCCAGCAGCCGGAGACAGGGGCCCCAGGACGAGCAGTACTTC	CASSRRQGPQDEQYF
TRBJ1-2	NA	few	TRBV6-1	TGTGCCAGCAGTGAATCTAGAATAACCTCCTATGGCTACACCTTC	CASSESRITSYGYTF
TRBJ1-1	NA	NA	TRBV4-1	TGCGCCAGCAGCCGGAGTGCGTCCAAGCGGACTGAAGCTTTCTTT	CASSRSASKRTEAFF
TRBJ2-2	NA	NA	TRBV23-1	TGCGCCAGCAGTCAAAGGGAAGCAGGGTGGACCGGGGAGCTGTTTTTT	CASSQREAGWTGELFF
TRBJ2-3	TRBD2	NA	TRBV7-9	TGTGCCAGCAGCTTAACTAGCGGAATTAGCACAGATACGCAGTATTTT	CASSLTSGISTDTQYF
TRBJ2-7	NA	NA	TRBV14	TGTGCCAGCAGCCCAACTAGACACGAGCAGTACTTC	CASSPTRHEQYF
TRBJ2-7	TRBD1	NA	TRBV7-9	TGTGCCAGCAGCTTAGAGGCAGGGGGCTTGGGGCAGTACTTC	CASSLEAGGLGQYF
TRBJ2-3	NA	NA	TRBV5-4	TGTGCCAGCAGTTCCGACACAACCATTACAGATACGCAGTATTTT	CASSSDTTITDTQYF
TRBJ2-7	NA	NA	TRBV28	TGTGCCAGCAGTTTACCCACCTACGAGCAGTACTTC	CASSLPTYEQYF
TRBJ2-5	TRBD2	once	TRBV9	TGTGCCAGCAGCGTAGACGTAGCGGGGGGGACCCAGTACTTC	CASSVDVAGGTQYF
TRBJ2-3	NA	once	TRBV5-4	TGTGCCAGCACCCCCCCTCGCACAGATACGCAGTATTTT	CASTPPRTDTQYF
TRBJ1-5	NA	NA	TRBV5-1	TGCGCCAGCAGCTTGGGGGCAGGGGCTAATCAGCCCCAGCATTTT	CASSLGAGANQPQHF
TRBJ1-1	NA	few	TRBV30	TGTGCCTCGGGAAGGCACTATGAAGCTTTCTTT	CASGRHYEAFF
TRBJ1-5	NA	once	TRBV19	TGTGCCAGTAGTATAGAGACAGCTAGCAATCAGCCCCAGCATTTT	CASSIETASNQPQHF
TRBJ1-1	NA	NA	TRBV5-1	TGCGCCAGCAGCTTGCACGGGAACGGGAACACTGAAGCTTTCTTT	CASSLHGNGNTEAFF
TRBJ1-1	NA	NA	TRBV5-4	TGTGCCAGCAGCTTGGAAGGGCAGGGTACGACCACTGAAGCTTTCTTT	CASSLEGQGTTTEAFF
TRBJ2-7	NA	NA	TRBV1	TGCACCAGCACGCTAGCGGGAGTTAGCTTC	CTSTLAGVSF
TRBJ1-1	NA	NA	TRBV19	TGTGCCAGTCTACGGGACAAACGTTCTGAAGCTTTCTTT	CASLRDKRSEAFF
TRBJ1-1	NA	once	TRBV19	TGTGCCAGTAGCCCCTTTACCGGGGGTGAAGCTTTCTTT	CASSPFTGGEAFF
TRBJ2-3	TRBD2	NA	TRBV24-1	TGTGCCACCAGTGATCCCCTCGAGAGGCTAGCGGGGACAGATACGCAGTATTTT	CATSDPLERLAGTDTQYF
TRBJ1-5	NA	NA	TRBV4-1	TGCGCCAGCAGCCAAGGGACAGTCAATCAGCCCCAGCATTTT	CASSQGTVNQPQHF
TRBJ2-7	NA	once	TRBV28	TGTGCCAGCAGTTTAGCGGGTGGTTCCTACGAGCAGTACTTC	CASSLAGGSYEQYF
TRBJ1-2	NA	NA	TRBV3-1/TRBV3-2	TGTGCCAGCAGCCAAAGTAGCTATGGCTACACCTTC	CASSQSSYGYTF
TRBJ1-2	NA	NA	TRBV5-1	TGCGCCAGCAGCAACGGACTCCTGAACTATGGCTACACCTTC	CASSNGLLNYGYTF
TRBJ1-1	NA	NA	TRBV7-8	TGTGCCAGCAGCTTAGGGGGGACGGGGGCTGAAGCTTTCTTT	CASSLGGTGAEAFF